Shown below are 16 T cell receptor beta chains from a single sample sequenced in a study of shared clonotypes between healthy human individuals (dated by TCRdb to the early 2020s). Library method: the immunoSEQ multiplex PCR assay. The immuneACCESS repertoire file appears here via TCRdb, limited to in-frame rearrangements. These files lack a portion of the clones; in checked studies, under half of the deficit traces to unresolved V genes, and the cause of the others is not known. The sample data list about 380,000 clones, and just over 95% of these were observed just once. More than 0.3% of the sample is in the top ten clones. Sequencing used memory CD8+ T cells sorted from blood. Sample cell subset or site, as interpreted from the label and publication: CD45RO+ cells pooled with CCR7-negative TemRA cells. The receptors here all came from a man younger than 40 in good health.

V gene TRBV5-8 combines with J gene TRBJ1-1; D gene uncertain. Trimming took off 2 bases at V and 5 bases at J, with 7 bases between the two ends. This CDR3 contains 12 residues. CDR1 is SGHTS and CDR2 is YDEGEE in the germline V gene. CDR3 protein: CASSFSLTEAFF. DNA for the CDR3: TGTGCCAGCAGCTTTTCCCTTACTGAAGCTTTCTTT.

The chain couples TRBV27 to TRBJ2-5, with a tentative D call TRBD1 (6 bases). The V gene's germline CDR1 is MNHEY and CDR2 SMNVEV (reference sequence). This CDR3 spans 14 amino acids. V lost 5 bases to trimming and J lost 1 base, with 11 bases between them. The CDR3 reads CASSAQGFQETQYF. Here the CDR3 DNA reads TGTGCCAGCAGTGCACAGGGCTTCCAAGAGACCCAGTACTTC.

V gene TRBV21-1 combines with J gene TRBJ1-1; the D call in the table, TRBD1, was not verified against the DNA. TRBV21-1 is an annotated pseudogene. This CDR3 region has 13 residues. The CDR3 region is CASSKEQNTEAFF. CDR3 nucleotide sequence: TGTGCCAGCAGCAAAGAACAGAACACTGAAGCTTTCTTT.

This clone was picked up one time. V gene TRBV4-2 combines with J gene TRBJ2-5, with D hard to call. The V end was cut by 0 bases, the J end by 5 bases, with 4 bases between. This CDR3 has 12 residues. Germline V gene sequence: CDR1 LGHNA, CDR2 YNFKEQ. The DNA for the CDR3 is TGTGCCAGCAGCCAAGATCGGGAGACCCAGTACTTC. This gives the protein CASSQDRETQYF.

This clone was detected only once. V gene TRBV7-9 combines with J gene TRBJ2-5; a possible D gene is TRBD1 (6 bases). V was shortened by 3 bases and J by 1 base, with 12 bases between the two germline ends. CDR1 SEHNR and CDR2 FQNEAQ come from the germline V gene (reference sequence). The CDR3 runs 15 residues. The CDR3 loop is CASSFATGSQETQYF. Here the CDR3 DNA reads TGTGCCAGCAGCTTCGCAACAGGGTCCCAAGAGACCCAGTACTTC.

The rearrangement joins TRBV27 to TRBJ2-1; D possibly corresponds to TRBD2 (6 bases). The CDR3 extends over 12 amino acids. Trimming cost V 5 bases and J 6 bases, with 8 bases left between them. Looked up from germline, CDR1 is MNHEY and CDR2 is SMNVEV (reference sequence). CDR3: CASSAGPNEQFF. CDR3 nucleotide sequence: TGTGCCAGCAGTGCGGGACCCAATGAGCAGTTCTTC.

To note about this clone: At the DNA level, this CDR3 is encoded by other sequences in the same sample as well. This chain uses TRBV9 with TRBJ2-1, with D uncertain. The germline V and J ends were trimmed by 0 bases and 5 bases, with 9 bases remaining between them. The CDR3 covers 14 residues. The germline CDR1 and CDR2 sequences are SGDLS and YYNGEE. The DNA for the CDR3 is TGTGCCAGCAGCGTAGCTGGCTACAACAATGAGCAGTTCTTC. Translating gives CASSVAGYNNEQFF.

The chain combines TRBV12-5 with TRBJ2-3; D unresolved. The germline V gene has CDR1 LGHNT and CDR2 FRNRAP. This CDR3 is 11 amino acids long. V was clipped by 7 bases and J by 3 bases, with 5 bases between them. CDR3 nucleotides: TGTGCTAGTGCTATTACAGATACGCAGTATTTT. Protein product: CASAITDTQYF.

The chain recombines TRBV6-6 with TRBJ2-3; 8 nucleotides line up with TRBD2. Germline V gene lookup returns CDR1 MNHNY and CDR2 SVGAGI (reference sequence). The V and J ends lost 6 bases and 3 bases, in that order; junction bases with no gene match: 5. CDR3 size: 14 residues. CDR3 in DNA: TGTGCCAGCAGCCTCCGGGGGGGTACAGATACGCAGTATTTT. Translation gives CASSLRGGTDTQYF.

This chain connects TRBV5-6 to TRBJ2-1; TRBD2 aligns across 8 bases. J gave up 5 bases and V 4 bases, and 8 bases lay outside the gene matches. Per germline, CDR1 SGHDT and CDR2 YYEEEE. The CDR3 is 15 residues long. DNA for the CDR3: TGTGCCAGCAGCCCAGTAGCGGGATACGACAATGAGCAGTTCTTC. Its translation is CASSPVAGYDNEQFF. The whole variable domain, filled in from reference TRBV5-6 and TRBJ2-1, reads DAGVTQSPTHLIKTRGQQVTLRCSPKSGHDTVSWYQQALGQGPQFIFQYYEEEERQRGNFPDRFSGHQFPNYSSELNVNALLLGDSALYLCASSPVAGYDNEQFFGPGTRLTVL.

The chain links TRBV5-1 to TRBJ1-1, with TRBD1 identical over 10 bases. CDR3 length: 15 amino acids. Germline V gene sequence: CDR1 SGHRS, CDR2 YFSETQ. The V and J ends lost 4 bases and 1 base, in that order; junction bases with no gene match: 4. The CDR3 nucleotides are TGCGCCAGCAGCAGACAGGGGGCAGGGAACACTGAAGCTTTCTTT. It yields the protein CASSRQGAGNTEAFF.

This CDR3 reads CASSSDRMRAKNIQYF. DNA for the CDR3: TGTGCCAGCAGTTCAGACAGGATGAGGGCCAAAAACATTCAGTACTTC. The V and J genes are TRBV2 and TRBJ2-4; D is possibly TRBD1 (6 bases). The germline V gene encodes CDR1 SNHLY and CDR2 FYNNEI. The germline V and J ends were trimmed by 5 bases and 1 base, with 15 bases remaining between them. This CDR3 is built from 16 residues.

This sequence joins TRBV2 and TRBJ2-3; 15 nucleotides align to TRBD2. Losses at the gene ends were 5 bases for V and 5 bases for J; bases not matched to a gene: 5. Germline CDR1 reads SNHLY; CDR2 reads FYNNEI. The length of the CDR3 is 16 residues. CDR3: CASSRTSGRALDTQYF. CDR3 in DNA: TGTGCCAGCAGTCGGACTAGCGGGAGGGCCCTAGATACGCAGTATTTT.

The V call is TRBV19, the J call TRBJ2-6; D possibly corresponds to TRBD1 (5 bases). The CDR3 totals 16 residues. Trimming stripped 2 bases from V and 4 bases from J, with 12 bases between. CDR1 is LNHDA, CDR2 SQIVND, per germline (reference sequence). The CDR3 bases are TGTGCCAGTAGTATATGGGGCTTGACAGGGGCCAACGTCCTGACTTTC. Protein sequence: CASSIWGLTGANVLTF.

This chain uses TRBV5-8 with TRBJ1-5, with 7 bases identical to TRBD1. Trimming removed 0 bases from V and 7 bases from J; junction bases left unmatched: 4. Germline V gene data show CDR1 as SGHTS and CDR2 as YDEGEE. This CDR3 is 14 amino acids long. This chain's CDR3 is CASSLGQGGQPQHF. The CDR3 bases are TGTGCCAGCAGCTTGGGACAGGGAGGGCAGCCCCAGCATTTT.

V is TRBV5-4 and J is TRBJ1-1, with TRBD1 as a possible D gene (5 bases). The CDR3 is 15 residues long. The V end was cut by 3 bases, the J end by 0 bases, with 12 bases between. The germline V gene has CDR1 SGHNT and CDR2 YYREEE (reference sequence). CDR3 sequence reads: CASSSFTDMNTEAFF. DNA of the CDR3: TGTGCCAGCAGCTCTTTCACGGACATGAACACTGAAGCTTTCTTT.